The 12 T cell receptor beta chains in this list originate from one sample, sequenced in a study of shared clonotypes between healthy human individuals. The protocol was immunoSEQ multiplex PCR, while the TCRdb copy is restricted to in-frame clones and leaves out a portion. The sample consists of roughly 2.2 million clones, over 85% of them appearing once. The source material was naive CD4+ T cells from PBMCs. Subset indicated: CD45RA+ positively selected. The receptor source for this set is a man between 18 and 29 years old in good health. Some clones in this sample may be carry-over from other donors' samples.

This sequence joins TRBV7-2 and TRBJ2-1; TRBD2 might be the D (6 bases). Germline loops: CDR1 SGHTA, CDR2 FQGNSA. The CDR3 is made up of 15 amino acids. V lost 2 bases, J lost 5 bases, and 13 bases lay in between. CDR3 nucleotides: TGTGCCAGCAGCTTATCCGCTAGCGCACACAATGAGCAGTTCTTC. Protein product: CASSLSASAHNEQFF.

This clone was seen just once. V usage is TRBV18 and J usage is TRBJ2-1; D is possibly TRBD1 (6 bases). CDR3 length equals 12 residues. The germline CDR1 and CDR2 sequences are KGHSH and LQKENI. Between the trimmed V and J ends, which lost 5 bases and 10 bases, there was a span of 12 bases. DNA of the CDR3: TGTGCCAGCTCAGCACAGGGTCACGAGCAGTTCTTC. This encodes CASSAQGHEQFF.

The gene calls are TRBV10-3 and TRBJ2-6; D is uncertain. CDR1 is ENHRY, CDR2 SYGVKD, per germline. Trimming cost V 11 bases and J 2 bases, with 13 bases left between them. CDR3 length equals 14 residues. The CDR3 bases are TGTGCCGCCAAGAAGGGCACTGGGGCCAACGTCCTGACTTTC. It is translated as CAAKKGTGANVLTF.

Concerning this clone: The sample carries other DNA sequences with the same CDR3. The V call is TRBV4-1, the J call TRBJ2-2; D remains ambiguous. The CDR3 runs to 14 residues. V was clipped by 0 bases and J by 2 bases, with 4 bases between them. Germline CDR1 MGHRA, CDR2 YSYEKL. CDR3 DNA: TGCGCCAGCAGCCAAGATCCAAACACCGGGGAGCTGTTTTTT. Its protein product is CASSQDPNTGELFF.

The CDR3 coding sequence is TGTGCCACCAGCAGAGGAGACAGGGGGTTTAACACTGAAGCTTTCTTT. As protein: CATSRGDRGFNTEAFF. The chain employs TRBV15 and TRBJ1-1, with 9 bases fitting TRBD1. The CDR3 spans 16 residues. Germline values: CDR1 LNHNV, CDR2 YYDKDF (reference sequence). V shed 1 base and J 2 bases; nucleotides not matched to a gene: 5. The full variable domain, in which reference TRBV15 and TRBJ1-1 provide the parts outside the CDR3, is DAMVIQNPRYQVTQFGKPVTLSCSQTLNHNVMYWYQQKSSQAPKLLFHYYDKDFNNEADTPDNFQSRRPNTSFCFLDIRSPGLGDTAMYLCATSRGDRGFNTEAFFGQGTRLTVV.

Comments on this clone: Other DNA sequences in this specimen translate into the identical CDR3. V is TRBV11-2 and J is TRBJ2-3; D is uncertain. Germline V gene sequence: CDR1 SGHAT, CDR2 FQNNGV. V shed 1 base and J shed 4 bases, with 3 bases lying between them. The CDR3 is 12 residues long. The CDR3 region is CASSLGPDTQYF. The CDR3 region has the DNA TGTGCCAGCAGCTTAGGCCCAGATACGCAGTATTTT.

The rearrangement joins TRBV2 to TRBJ2-7, with D possibly TRBD2 on 6 matching bases. Germline-derived CDR1 and CDR2 are SNHLY and FYNNEI. The CDR3 loop spans 12 amino acids. V was shortened by 7 bases and J by 3 bases, with 10 bases between the two germline ends. The CDR3 is CASTEAGYEQYF. The CDR3 DNA is TGTGCCAGCACCGAAGCGGGCTACGAGCAGTACTTC. Together with reference TRBV2 and TRBJ2-7, the CDR3 gives the full variable domain: EPEVTQTPSHQVTQMGQEVILRCVPISNHLYFYWYRQILGQKVEFLVSFYNNEISEKSEIFDDQFSVERPDGSNFTLKIRSTKLEDSAMYFCASTEAGYEQYFGPGTRLTVT.

The chain recombines TRBV5-4 with TRBJ2-7; weak D call: TRBD1 (5 bases). V lost 4 bases and J 2 bases, leaving 19 bases between the germline ends. The CDR3 has 16 amino acids. Per germline, CDR1 SGHNT and CDR2 YYREEE (reference sequence). CDR3 residues: CASSRRITGIPYEQYF. The CDR3 nucleotides are TGTGCCAGCAGCCGACGAATAACAGGAATCCCCTACGAGCAGTACTTC.

The genes are TRBV9 and TRBJ2-7; the match to TRBD1 covers 9 bases. Germline CDR1 SGDLS, CDR2 YYNGEE. V was pared by 0 bases and J by 6 bases, with 7 bases of the junction left unmatched. CDR3 length: 15 residues. CDR3 residues: CASSVAPGQGAEQYF. CDR3 in DNA: TGTGCCAGCAGCGTAGCCCCGGGACAGGGAGCCGAGCAGTACTTC.

The gene calls are TRBV28 and TRBJ2-3; D perhaps matches TRBD2 (6 bases). Germline V gene data show CDR1 as MDHEN and CDR2 as SYDVKM. The CDR3 is 15 amino acids. V was pared by 6 bases and J by 0 bases, with 13 bases between. Here the CDR3 DNA reads TGTGCCAGCAGCTTCGGTGGGACTAGCACAGATACGCAGTATTTT. Its translation is CASSFGGTSTDTQYF.

V usage is TRBV5-1 and J usage is TRBJ1-3, with 8 positions matching TRBD1. Germline-derived CDR1 and CDR2 are SGHRS and YFSETQ. This CDR3 has 16 amino acids. V dropped 4 bases and J dropped 1; count of bases not matched to a gene: 7. CDR3 residues: CASSRGQGASGNTIYF. The CDR3 DNA sequence: TGCGCCAGCAGCCGAGGACAGGGCGCATCTGGAAACACCATATATTTT.

V gene TRBV7-8 combines with J gene TRBJ2-7; 8 bases map to TRBD1. The CDR3 extends over 14 amino acids. Germline V gene lookup returns CDR1 SGHVS and CDR2 FQNEAQ. With V trimmed by 5 bases and J by 7 bases, 10 bases remained unmatched. The CDR3 region is CASSPGQGPWEQYF. The CDR3, as DNA: TGTGCCAGCAGCCCAGGACAGGGTCCGTGGGAGCAGTACTTC.